What follows are 30 T cell receptor beta chains derived from one specimen sequenced in a study of shared clonotypes between healthy human individuals. The method was immunoSEQ multiplex PCR; TCRdb's version includes in-frame clones alone and lacks a portion of them. The table includes 550,000 to 700,000 clones, 60% to 75% detected once. Sequenced sample: memory CD4+ T cells sorted from blood. Specified subset: CD45RA-negative fraction. The receptor set was obtained from a woman aged 25 to 39 in good health.

V gene TRBV5-1 combines with J gene TRBJ1-3, with D unclear. The CDR3 has 13 amino acids. The germline V gene has CDR1 SGHRS and CDR2 YFSETQ. V was shortened by 0 bases and J by 8 bases, with 9 bases between the two germline ends. CDR3 residues: CASSLAVSDTIYF. The DNA for the CDR3 is TGCGCCAGCAGCTTGGCCGTCTCTGACACCATATATTTT.

The chain combines TRBV27 with TRBJ1-2, with TRBD1 identical over 9 bases. The CDR3 covers 13 residues. The ends lost 6 bases at V and 11 bases at J; junction bases unmatched: 10. Germline loops: CDR1 MNHEY, CDR2 SMNVEV (reference sequence). DNA of the CDR3: TGTGCCAGCAGGACGGGACAGGGAGAGGGGTACACCTTC. Translation: CASRTGQGEGYTF.

The gene calls are TRBV5-4 and TRBJ2-7, with unresolved D. Between the trimmed V and J ends, which lost 4 bases and 3 bases, there was a span of 17 bases. Germline values: CDR1 SGHNT, CDR2 YYREEE (reference sequence). This CDR3 spans 15 amino acids. As DNA, the CDR3 is TGTGCCAGCAGCCGGCCCGAACGACAAAGCTACGAGCAGTACTTC. Translation: CASSRPERQSYEQYF.

J is TRBJ2-1 and V is TRBV9; TRBD2 matches 8 bases. This CDR3 has 16 residues. Trimming removed 4 bases from V and 3 bases from J; junction bases left unmatched: 9. In germline, CDR1 is SGDLS, CDR2 YYNGEE. The CDR3, as DNA: TGTGCCAGCAGCTTTCATTTAGCGGGACTCTACAATGAGCAGTTCTTC. Its translation is CASSFHLAGLYNEQFF.

The chain employs TRBV4-2 and TRBJ1-1; tentative D call: TRBD1 (5 bases). Germline V CDR1 and CDR2: LGHNA, YNFKEQ. The V end lost 5 bases, the J end lost 1 base, and 14 bases lay between the germline ends. The CDR3 covers 15 residues. The CDR3 reads CASSLEGTRNTEAFF. CDR3 DNA: TGTGCCAGCAGCTTGGAAGGGACTAGGAACACTGAAGCTTTCTTT.

This chain connects TRBV5-8 to TRBJ2-2, with D possibly TRBD2 on 6 matching bases. This CDR3 spans 14 amino acids. Trimming took off 4 bases at V and 5 bases at J, with 12 bases between the two ends. Germline V gene lookup returns CDR1 SGHTS and CDR2 YDEGEE. CDR3: CASSIRDSTGELFF. The CDR3 bases are TGTGCCAGCAGCATCCGGGACTCAACCGGGGAGCTGTTTTTT.

This chain uses TRBV7-3 with TRBJ2-3; 8 bases map to TRBD2. V dropped 0 bases and J dropped 3; count of bases not matched to a gene: 2. The length of the CDR3 is 15 residues. Germline lookup yields CDR1 SGHTA and CDR2 FQGTGA. The CDR3, as DNA: TGTGCCAGCAGCTTAACTAGCGGGGCGACAGATACGCAGTATTTT. Translated: CASSLTSGATDTQYF.

The chain couples TRBV6-1 to TRBJ2-7; 13 bases align to TRBD2. V gave up 3 bases and J gave up 2 bases; unmatched junction bases: 1. Looked up from germline, CDR1 is MNHNS and CDR2 is SASEGT. The CDR3 is 15 residues long. The CDR3 coding sequence is TGTGCCAGCAGTGAGGGGACTAGCGGGACCTACGAGCAGTACTTC. This gives the protein CASSEGTSGTYEQYF.

This rearrangement joins TRBV19 to TRBJ1-5; weak D call: TRBD1 (5 bases). The germline V and J ends were trimmed by 5 bases and 7 bases, with 18 bases remaining between them. The CDR3 is 15 residues long. CDR1 and CDR2 (germline): LNHDA, SQIVND (reference sequence). CDR3 bases: TGTGCCAGTAGTTCAGGACACCAACGGAGGCAGCCCCAGCATTTT. Protein sequence: CASSSGHQRRQPQHF. Filled out from reference TRBV19 and TRBJ1-5, the complete variable domain reads DGGITQSPKYLFRKEGQNVTLSCEQNLNHDAMYWYRQDPGQGLRLIYYSQIVNDFQKGDIAEGYSVSREKKESFPLTVTSAQKNPTAFYLCASSSGHQRRQPQHFGDGTRLSIL.

The rearrangement links TRBV19 to TRBJ1-5; D might be TRBD1 (5 bases). CDR3 length equals 15 residues. V shed 0 bases and J shed 3 bases, with 9 bases lying between them. CDR1 and CDR2 from the germline V gene are LNHDA and SQIVND (reference sequence). The CDR3 loop is CASSIDLGDNQPQHF. The CDR3 DNA sequence: TGTGCCAGTAGTATAGATCTGGGGGACAATCAGCCCCAGCATTTT.

The V call is TRBV27, the J call TRBJ2-5; D unclear. The CDR3 contains 13 residues. V lost 0 bases to trimming and J lost 5 bases, with 7 bases between them. The germline V gene has CDR1 MNHEY and CDR2 SMNVEV (reference sequence). Written as DNA, the CDR3 is TGTGCCAGCAGTTTATCGATGGGGGAGACCCAGTACTTC. It codes for CASSLSMGETQYF.

This clone has a count of ten or more. The gene calls are TRBV30 and TRBJ1-4, with D unclear. This CDR3 has 13 residues. Germline loops: CDR1 GTSNPN, CDR2 SVGIG (reference sequence). V shed 0 bases and J shed 4 bases, with 6 bases lying between them. The chain's CDR3 is CAWSVQRNEKLFF. CDR3 DNA: TGTGCCTGGAGTGTACAGCGTAATGAAAAACTGTTTTTT.

This clone was recorded at least ten times. This chain uses TRBV27 with TRBJ2-7; tentative D call: TRBD1 (6 bases). Germline CDR1 MNHEY, CDR2 SMNVEV (reference sequence). This CDR3 region has 13 residues. The V and J ends lost 5 bases and 5 bases respectively, with 13 bases between them. In DNA form, the CDR3 reads TGTGCCAGCAGTCGCTGGGGGCTAGACGAGCAGTACTTC. Translating it yields CASSRWGLDEQYF.

The chain links TRBV19 to TRBJ1-2; weak D call: TRBD1 (6 bases). Germline CDR1 is LNHDA and CDR2 is SQIVND (reference sequence). The V end was cut by 6 bases, the J end by 4 bases, with 18 bases between. The CDR3 loop spans 15 amino acids. CDR3 in amino acids: CASSAMDSPIYGYTF. The CDR3 bases are TGTGCCAGTAGCGCCATGGACAGCCCCATCTATGGCTACACCTTC.

The chain links TRBV6-1 to TRBJ2-5; tentative D call: TRBD1 (7 bases). The CDR3 sequence is 13 residues long. The V and J ends lost 4 bases and 9 bases respectively, with 15 bases between them. From germline, CDR1 is MNHNS and CDR2 SASEGT. Written as DNA, the CDR3 is TGTGCCAGCAGTGTCAGGGGGGCCCCGGCCCAGTACTTC. Protein product: CASSVRGAPAQYF.

A note on this clone: Other DNA variants within this sample encode the same CDR3. The genes are TRBV28 and TRBJ2-3, with D unclear. Deletions cut 3 bases from V and 6 bases from J, with 7 bases between. The CDR3 covers 12 residues. CDR1 MDHEN and CDR2 SYDVKM come from the germline V gene. The CDR3 sequence is CASSFGSDTQYF. CDR3 DNA: TGTGCCAGCAGTTTCGGCTCTGATACGCAGTATTTT.

As regards this clone: The same CDR3 is also encoded by other DNA sequences in this sample. The chain is built from TRBV2 and TRBJ1-5; the D gene is possibly TRBD1 (6 bases). This CDR3 region has 14 residues. The germline gives CDR1 SNHLY, CDR2 FYNNEI. V dropped 2 bases and J dropped 7 bases, with 12 bases sitting between them. The CDR3 DNA is TGTGCCAGCAGTGAATTTGCAGGGGACCAGCCCCAGCATTTT. Translating it yields CASSEFAGDQPQHF.

V gene TRBV6-5 combines with J gene TRBJ2-1; 9 bases are shared with TRBD2. Germline-derived CDR1 and CDR2 are MNHEY and SVGAGI. This CDR3 spans 15 amino acids. V gave up 9 bases and J gave up 7 bases; unmatched junction bases: 13. The CDR3 loop is CASRLGLAPGNEQFF. The CDR3 coding sequence is TGTGCCAGTCGATTAGGACTAGCGCCGGGAAATGAGCAGTTCTTC.

The rearrangement links TRBV6-1 to TRBJ2-7; D is ambiguous. The CDR3 extends over 15 amino acids. Germline lookup yields CDR1 MNHNS and CDR2 SASEGT. With 0 bases removed from V and 0 bases from J, the gap between germline ends came to 9 bases. CDR3 amino acids: CASSEAYRSSYEQYF. CDR3 DNA: TGTGCCAGCAGTGAAGCCTATCGCAGCTCCTACGAGCAGTACTTC.

J is TRBJ2-5 and V is TRBV7-8; perhaps TRBD1 as D (5 bases). The CDR3 has 13 amino acids. V lost 5 bases, J lost 0 bases, and 7 bases lay in between. Germline values: CDR1 SGHVS, CDR2 FQNEAQ. The CDR3 DNA sequence: TGTGCCAGCAGCAGGACAAACCAAGAGACCCAGTACTTC. This gives the protein CASSRTNQETQYF.

This clone was observed a handful of times. This rearrangement joins TRBV15 to TRBJ2-7; tentative D call: TRBD2 (6 bases). This CDR3 has 14 amino acids. The germline CDR1 and CDR2 sequences are LNHNV and YYDKDF (reference sequence). V was trimmed by 1 base and J by 3 bases, leaving 10 bases between them. CDR3 residues: CATSRAPGGYEQYF. For the CDR3, the DNA is TGTGCCACCAGCAGAGCCCCCGGGGGCTACGAGCAGTACTTC.

The V gene is TRBV6-1, the J gene TRBJ2-7; 9 nucleotides align to TRBD1. Germline V gene lookup returns CDR1 MNHNS and CDR2 SASEGT. Trimming took 3 bases from V and 3 from J; bases not matched to a gene: 3. The CDR3 is 14 amino acids. The CDR3 coding sequence is TGTGCCAGCAGTGATAGGACAGGGGACTACGAGCAGTACTTC. Translated: CASSDRTGDYEQYF.

The rearrangement links TRBV10-3 to TRBJ2-7, with 9 bases identical to TRBD1. CDR1 and CDR2 from the germline V gene are ENHRY and SYGVKD. This CDR3 is built from 15 residues. Trimming removed 2 bases from V and 0 bases from J; junction bases left unmatched: 2. As DNA, the CDR3 is TGTGCCATCAGTGAGGGGACAGGGATCTCCTACGAGCAGTACTTC. This gives the protein CAISEGTGISYEQYF.

This chain uses TRBV28 with TRBJ1-1; D unresolved. Between the trimmed V and J ends, which lost 3 bases and 6 bases, there was a span of 14 bases. Germline V gives CDR1 MDHEN, CDR2 SYDVKM. This CDR3 has 14 amino acids. CDR3 nucleotides: TGTGCCAGCAGTTTTACTGGCCACCTGCCTGAAGCTTTCTTT. This encodes CASSFTGHLPEAFF.

As concerns this clone: This same CDR3 is encoded by further DNA sequences in the sample. The gene calls are TRBV9 and TRBJ1-1, with D unclear. This CDR3 has 14 residues. Germline V lookup: CDR1 SGDLS, CDR2 YYNGEE. V lost 0 bases, J lost 0 bases, and 6 bases lay in between. The CDR3 reads CASSVDLMNTEAFF. The DNA for the CDR3 is TGTGCCAGCAGCGTAGACCTTATGAACACTGAAGCTTTCTTT.

The rearrangement joins TRBV29-1 to TRBJ1-1; no firm D call. The CDR3 length is 16 residues. Germline-derived CDR1 and CDR2 are SQVTM and ANQGSEA. Between the trimmed V and J ends, which lost 5 bases and 0 bases, there was a span of 19 bases. CDR3 residues: CSVTDQHTLLNTEAFF. The CDR3, as DNA: TGCAGCGTTACGGATCAACACACCCTACTGAACACTGAAGCTTTCTTT.

The chain employs TRBV9 and TRBJ1-2, with 10 bases aligning to TRBD1. Per the germline V gene, CDR1 is SGDLS and CDR2 is YYNGEE. CDR3 length: 14 residues. Trimming cost V 4 bases and J 7 bases; bases outside gene matches: 7. This chain's CDR3 is CASSTPGTGVGYTF. The CDR3 DNA reads TGTGCCAGCAGCACCCCCGGGACAGGGGTTGGCTACACCTTC.

Only one count was recorded for this clone. Other DNA sequences in this sample translate to the same CDR3. The genes are TRBV19 and TRBJ1-2; maybe TRBD1 (5 bases). Germline lookup yields CDR1 LNHDA and CDR2 SQIVND (reference sequence). This CDR3 has 14 amino acids. Trimming left V 3 bases short and J 2 bases short, with 10 bases between. In DNA form, the CDR3 reads TGTGCCAGTAGTATTGGGACGGAGAACTATGGCTACACCTTC. It translates to CASSIGTENYGYTF.

For this clone: Other DNA sequences from this sample encode an identical CDR3 as well. The CDR3 spells CAWRGGDTEAFF. The CDR3 nucleotides read TGTGCCTGGAGGGGAGGGGACACTGAAGCTTTCTTT. This sequence joins TRBV30 and TRBJ1-1, with D perhaps TRBD1 (5 bases). V gave up 3 bases and J gave up 3 bases, with 8 bases separating them. Germline lookup yields CDR1 GTSNPN and CDR2 SVGIG (reference sequence). The CDR3 contains 12 residues. The complete variable domain, with remaining parts taken from reference TRBV30 and TRBJ1-1, reads SQTIHQWPATLVQPVGSPLSLECTVEGTSNPNLYWYRQAAGRGLQLLFYSVGIGQISSEVPQNLSASRPQDRQFILSSKKLLLSDSGFYLCAWRGGDTEAFFGQGTRLTVV.

The gene calls are TRBV2 and TRBJ2-1, with 9 bases aligning to TRBD2. Trimming took 1 base from V and 7 from J; bases not matched to a gene: 5. Germline CDR1 is SNHLY and CDR2 is FYNNEI. The CDR3 runs to 15 residues. CDR3 DNA: TGTGCCAGCAGTGAAGGGCGGGAGGGGAAAAATGAGCAGTTCTTC. Amino acids: CASSEGREGKNEQFF.